This T cell receptor beta chain appears in the sequencing data of a study of blood T cell repertoires in COVID-19. Study-level information: Italy, Spain and the United States were the sources of the convalescent and acute COVID-19 samples.

In the original analysis: Reference gene primer amplification in the assay estimated nucleated cell counts. Sequencing was performed with immunoSEQ multiplex PCR; in TCRdb, only in-frame clones are kept and a portion is missing. V and J calls plus clone size are reproduced from that table; the DNA served to infer D and trimming. The repertoire holds around 500,000 clones, with 80% to 90% as singletons. CDR1 MNHEY and CDR2 SVGAGI come from the germline V gene. Trimming took off 9 bases at V and 3 bases at J, with 9 bases between the two ends. There are 12 residues in the CDR3. This TCR was sampled from a human donor in a cohort sampled during active COVID-19. The sequencing input was peripheral blood. The gene calls are TRBV6-5 and TRBJ1-3, with unresolved D. The CDR3 sequence: CASRSDGNTIYF. The CDR3 DNA reads TGTGCCAGTAGATCTGATGGAAACACCATATATTTT.